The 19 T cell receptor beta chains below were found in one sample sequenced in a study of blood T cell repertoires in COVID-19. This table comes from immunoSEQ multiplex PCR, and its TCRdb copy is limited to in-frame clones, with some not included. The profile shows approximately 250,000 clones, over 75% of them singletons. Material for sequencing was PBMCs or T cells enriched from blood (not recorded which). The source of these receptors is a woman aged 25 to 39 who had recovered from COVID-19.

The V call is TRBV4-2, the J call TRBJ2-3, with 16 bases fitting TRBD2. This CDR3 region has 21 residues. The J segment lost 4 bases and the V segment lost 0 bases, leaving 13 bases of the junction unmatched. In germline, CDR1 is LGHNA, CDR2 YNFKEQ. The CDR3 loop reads CASSQDKYGTSGRAGADTQYF. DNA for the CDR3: TGTGCCAGCAGCCAAGACAAGTACGGGACTAGCGGGAGGGCCGGCGCAGATACGCAGTATTTT.

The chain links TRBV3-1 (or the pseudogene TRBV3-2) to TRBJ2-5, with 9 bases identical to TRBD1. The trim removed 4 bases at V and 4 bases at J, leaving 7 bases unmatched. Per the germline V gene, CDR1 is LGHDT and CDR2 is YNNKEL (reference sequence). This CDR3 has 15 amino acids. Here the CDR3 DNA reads TGTGCCAGCAGCCTCGGGACAGGGTTCGGAGAGACCCAGTACTTC. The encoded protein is CASSLGTGFGETQYF.

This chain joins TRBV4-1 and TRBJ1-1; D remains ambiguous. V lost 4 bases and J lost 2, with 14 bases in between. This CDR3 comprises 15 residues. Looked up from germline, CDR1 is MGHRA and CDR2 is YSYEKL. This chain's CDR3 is CASSPPTGDNTEAFF. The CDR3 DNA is TGCGCCAGCAGCCCCCCGACGGGAGATAACACTGAAGCTTTCTTT.

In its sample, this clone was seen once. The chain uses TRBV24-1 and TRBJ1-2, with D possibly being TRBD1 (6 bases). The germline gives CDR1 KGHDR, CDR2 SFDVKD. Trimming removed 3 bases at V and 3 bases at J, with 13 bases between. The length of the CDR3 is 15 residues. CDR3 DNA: TGTGCCACCAGTGATCCCCGACAGGCACACTATGGCTACACCTTC. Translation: CATSDPRQAHYGYTF.

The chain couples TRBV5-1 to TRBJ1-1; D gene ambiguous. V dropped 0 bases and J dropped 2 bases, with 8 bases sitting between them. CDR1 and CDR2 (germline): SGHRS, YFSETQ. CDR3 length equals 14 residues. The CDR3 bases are TGCGCCAGCAGCTTGGCACAAACCAACACTGAAGCTTTCTTT. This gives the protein CASSLAQTNTEAFF.

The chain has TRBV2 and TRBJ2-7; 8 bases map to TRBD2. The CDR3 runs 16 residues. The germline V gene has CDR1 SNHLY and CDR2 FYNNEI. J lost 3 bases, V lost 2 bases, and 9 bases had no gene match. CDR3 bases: TGTGCCAGCAGTGAATTATGGCGGGAGGCCAACTACGAGCAGTACTTC. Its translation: CASSELWREANYEQYF.

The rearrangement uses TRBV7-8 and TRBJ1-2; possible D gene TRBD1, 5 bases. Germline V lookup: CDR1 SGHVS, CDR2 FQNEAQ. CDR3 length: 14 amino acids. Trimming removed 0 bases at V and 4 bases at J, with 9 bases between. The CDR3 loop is CASSLAAGGYGYTF. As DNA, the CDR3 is TGTGCCAGCAGCTTAGCGGCGGGGGGCTATGGCTACACCTTC.

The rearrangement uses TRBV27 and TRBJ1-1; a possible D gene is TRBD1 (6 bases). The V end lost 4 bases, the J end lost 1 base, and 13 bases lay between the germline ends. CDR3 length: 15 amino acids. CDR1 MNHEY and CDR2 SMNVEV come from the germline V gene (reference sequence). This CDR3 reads CASSSYREGNTEAFF. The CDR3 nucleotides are TGTGCCAGCAGTTCGTACAGGGAGGGGAACACTGAAGCTTTCTTT.

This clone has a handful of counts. The CDR3 DNA sequence: TGTGCCAGCAGTCTAGCAGGGGCTAATGAAAAACTGTTTTTT. It yields the protein CASSLAGANEKLFF. The chain links TRBV27 to TRBJ1-4; weak D call: TRBD1 (6 bases). CDR1 MNHEY and CDR2 SMNVEV come from the germline V gene (reference sequence). The length of the CDR3 is 14 residues. Trimming removed 5 bases from V and 3 bases from J, with 10 bases in between.

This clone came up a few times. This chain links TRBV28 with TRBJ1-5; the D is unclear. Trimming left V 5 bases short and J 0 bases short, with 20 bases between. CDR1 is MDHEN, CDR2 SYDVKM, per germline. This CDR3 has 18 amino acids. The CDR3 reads CASSLRLWTGLSNQPQHF. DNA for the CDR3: TGTGCCAGCAGTCTCCGGCTCTGGACTGGGCTTAGCAATCAGCCCCAGCATTTT.

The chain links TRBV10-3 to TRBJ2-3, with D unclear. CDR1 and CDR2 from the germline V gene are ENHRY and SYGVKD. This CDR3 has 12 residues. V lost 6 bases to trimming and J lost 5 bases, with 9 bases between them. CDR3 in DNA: TGTGCCATCAGCGAGAACGGAGATACGCAGTATTTT. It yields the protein CAISENGDTQYF.

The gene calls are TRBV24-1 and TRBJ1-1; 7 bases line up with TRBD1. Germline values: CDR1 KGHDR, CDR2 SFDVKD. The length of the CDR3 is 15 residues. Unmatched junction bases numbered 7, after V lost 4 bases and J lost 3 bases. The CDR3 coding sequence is TGTGCCACCAGTGACAACAGGGGCCGGGACACTGAAGCTTTCTTT. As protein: CATSDNRGRDTEAFF.

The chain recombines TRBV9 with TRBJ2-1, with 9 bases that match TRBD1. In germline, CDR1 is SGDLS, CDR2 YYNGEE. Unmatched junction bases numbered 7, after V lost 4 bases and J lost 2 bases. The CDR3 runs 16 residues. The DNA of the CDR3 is TGTGCCAGCAGCCCTCGCCGGGACAGGGCCTACAATGAGCAGTTCTTC. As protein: CASSPRRDRAYNEQFF.

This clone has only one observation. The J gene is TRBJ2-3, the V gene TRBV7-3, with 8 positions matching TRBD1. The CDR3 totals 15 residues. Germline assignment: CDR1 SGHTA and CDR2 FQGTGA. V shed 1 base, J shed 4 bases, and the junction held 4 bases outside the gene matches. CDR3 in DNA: TGTGCCAGCAGCTTAAGCAGGGGGCGTTCAGATACGCAGTATTTT. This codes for CASSLSRGRSDTQYF.

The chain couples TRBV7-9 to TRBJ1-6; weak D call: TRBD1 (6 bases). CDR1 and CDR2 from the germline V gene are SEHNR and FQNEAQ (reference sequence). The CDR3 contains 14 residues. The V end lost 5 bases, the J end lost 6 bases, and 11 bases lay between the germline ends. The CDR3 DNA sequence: TGTGCCAGCAGCCCCGGGACAAGTAATTCACCCCTCCACTTT. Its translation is CASSPGTSNSPLHF.

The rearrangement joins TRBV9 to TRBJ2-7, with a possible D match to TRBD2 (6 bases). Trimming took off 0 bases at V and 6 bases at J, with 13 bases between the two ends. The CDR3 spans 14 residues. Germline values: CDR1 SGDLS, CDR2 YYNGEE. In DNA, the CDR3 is TGTGCCAGCAGCGTAGTAGGTGCGCGGGGCGAGCAGTACTTC. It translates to CASSVVGARGEQYF.

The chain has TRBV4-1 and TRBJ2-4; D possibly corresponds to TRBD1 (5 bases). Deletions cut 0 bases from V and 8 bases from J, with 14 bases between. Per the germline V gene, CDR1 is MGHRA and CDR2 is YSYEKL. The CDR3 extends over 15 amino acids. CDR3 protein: CASSQEGKPRDIQYF. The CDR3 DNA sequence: TGCGCCAGCAGCCAAGAAGGAAAGCCCAGGGACATTCAGTACTTC.

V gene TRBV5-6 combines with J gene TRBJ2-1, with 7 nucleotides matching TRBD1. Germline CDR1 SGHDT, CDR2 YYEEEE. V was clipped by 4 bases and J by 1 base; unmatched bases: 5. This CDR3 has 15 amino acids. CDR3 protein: CASSPGRGSYNEQFF. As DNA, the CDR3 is TGTGCCAGCAGCCCTGGCAGGGGGTCCTACAATGAGCAGTTCTTC.

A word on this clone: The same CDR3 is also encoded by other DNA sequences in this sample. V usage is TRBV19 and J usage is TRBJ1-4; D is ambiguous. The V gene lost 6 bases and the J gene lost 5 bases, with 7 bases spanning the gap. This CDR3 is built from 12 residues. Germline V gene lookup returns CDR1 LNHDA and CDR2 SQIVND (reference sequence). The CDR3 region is CASSLLNEKLFF. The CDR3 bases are TGTGCCAGTAGCCTCCTAAATGAAAAACTGTTTTTT.